Described below is a single TCR beta chain sequence and its context. Original processing notes: Estimation of nucleated cell counts relied on the amplification of reference gene primers. The data were produced by immunoSEQ multiplex PCR, yet TCRdb's version contains in-frame clones alone and is incomplete. V and J calls and clone size are copied from that table; D and trimming were computed from the DNA. The sample lists 60,000 to 70,000 clones; 65% to 85% were seen once. The source of the sample is a study of blood T cell repertoires in COVID-19. Study background: From the United States, Italy and Spain came samples of acute and convalescent COVID-19. From T cells, B-cell-depleted T cells, or PBMCs came the material, which was cDNA or gDNA.

This CDR3 spans 15 amino acids. CDR1 and CDR2 from the germline V gene are SGHKS and YYEKEE (reference sequence). The V end was cut by 4 bases, the J end by 0 bases, with 10 bases between. J is TRBJ1-4 and V is TRBV5-5, with D hard to call. The clonotype was recovered from a human donor in a cohort sampled during active COVID-19. Sequencing used peripheral blood. The CDR3 protein is CASSLQRATNEKLFF. In DNA form, the CDR3 reads TGTGCCAGCAGCCTTCAGCGCGCAACTAATGAAAAACTGTTTTTT.